The 9 T cell receptor beta chains below all came from one sample that was sequenced in a study of blood T cell repertoires in COVID-19 (dated by TCRdb to the early 2020s). Library generation was performed with the immunoSEQ multiplex PCR assay. TCRdb obtained this table from immuneACCESS and retained in-frame rearrangements with V and J assigned. These tables miss some clones; where compared with another copy, unresolved V genes account for less than half of the shortfall, and the remainder is unexplained. For this sample there are some 35,000 clones; approximately 78% appear just once. Approximately 16% of the sample rests with the top ten. Sequencing was carried out using peripheral blood. The origin of the receptors is a man between 65 and 85 years old with acute or convalescent COVID-19.

V is TRBV29-1 and J is TRBJ1-3; no definite D call. Per the germline V gene, CDR1 is SQVTM and CDR2 is ANQGSEA. The V gene lost 6 bases and the J gene lost 0 bases, with 6 bases spanning the gap. The CDR3 extends over 12 amino acids. In nucleotides, the CDR3 is TGCAGCGTGGAGAGCTCTGGAAACACCATATATTTT. Translated: CSVESSGNTIYF.

There are a few counts of this clone. Distinct nucleotide sequences in the sample also encode this CDR3. The rearrangement links TRBV5-6 to TRBJ1-5; D is unresolved. V lost 1 base and J 0 bases, leaving 8 bases between the germline ends. Germline V gene data show CDR1 as SGHDT and CDR2 as YYEEEE. The CDR3 has 15 amino acids. CDR3 residues: CASSLRGNSNQPQHF. CDR3 coding DNA: TGTGCCAGCAGCTTGCGGGGAAATAGCAATCAGCCCCAGCATTTT.

The chain joins TRBV2 to TRBJ1-2; no reliable D call. Germline loops: CDR1 SNHLY, CDR2 FYNNEI. The germline V and J ends were trimmed by 0 bases and 1 base, with 12 bases remaining between them. The CDR3 has 16 amino acids. In DNA form, the CDR3 reads TGTGCCAGCAGTGAAGCGTCGGCACGAGGTAACTATGGCTACACCTTC. This encodes CASSEASARGNYGYTF.

This chain links TRBV6-1 with TRBJ1-1, with 9 nucleotides matching TRBD1. The CDR3 contains 16 residues. Germline V gives CDR1 MNHNS, CDR2 SASEGT. V was clipped by 1 base and J by 7 bases; unmatched bases: 10. Written as DNA, the CDR3 is TGTGCCAGCAGTGAAGGGGACAGGGCGCTGGATGGTGAAGCTTTCTTT. It translates to CASSEGDRALDGEAFF.

This chain links TRBV7-9 with TRBJ2-7; no reliable D call. Trimming pared 1 base from V and 0 bases from J, leaving 7 bases between. CDR3 length equals 14 residues. Germline CDR1 reads SEHNR; CDR2 reads FQNEAQ (reference sequence). The CDR3 spells CASSLVTVSYEQYF. The DNA of the CDR3 is TGTGCCAGCAGCTTAGTTACAGTCTCCTACGAGCAGTACTTC.

The chain uses TRBV6-4 and TRBJ1-5, with D possibly matching TRBD1 (6 bases). The CDR3 loop spans 18 amino acids. The germline V and J ends were trimmed by 6 bases and 4 bases, with 25 bases remaining between them. Looked up from germline, CDR1 is MRHNA and CDR2 is SNTAGT. The CDR3: CASRTNPIGDRPNQPQHF. CDR3 in DNA: TGTGCCAGCAGGACAAACCCGATTGGAGACAGGCCTAATCAGCCCCAGCATTTT.

V is TRBV6-5 and J is TRBJ2-3; TRBD2 matches 12 bases. The germline gives CDR1 MNHEY, CDR2 SVGAGI. CDR3 size: 15 residues. With V trimmed by 5 bases and J by 5 bases, 5 bases remained unmatched. The CDR3 DNA reads as TGTGCCAGCAGTAACCTAGCGGGGGGGCGAGATACGCAGTATTTT. Translation gives CASSNLAGGRDTQYF.

This clone was found a few times. The V gene is TRBV4-3, the J gene TRBJ1-1; a weak D match, TRBD1 (6 bases). This CDR3 is 14 amino acids long. The V gene lost 0 bases and the J gene lost 4 bases, with 9 bases spanning the gap. Germline V lookup: CDR1 LGHNA, CDR2 YSLEER. The CDR3 region has the DNA TGCGCCAGCAGCCAAGAAAGGGGGGGCACTGAAGCTTTCTTT. Its translation: CASSQERGGTEAFF.

The chain joins TRBV7-2 to TRBJ1-1; possible D gene TRBD1, 5 bases. CDR1 is SGHTA and CDR2 is FQGNSA in the germline V gene. The V gene lost 4 bases and the J gene lost 3 bases, with 15 bases spanning the gap. The CDR3 is 15 amino acids. CDR3 bases: TGTGCCAGCAGCTCATCGGGGGGGGTGGACACTGAAGCTTTCTTT. Translated, it gives CASSSSGGVDTEAFF. Variable domain in full (rest from reference TRBV7-2 and TRBJ1-1): GAGVSQSPSNKVTEKGKDVELRCDPISGHTALYWYRQSLGQGLEFLIYFQGNSAPDKSGLPSDRFSAERTGGSVSTLTIQRTQQEDSAVYLCASSSSGGVDTEAFFGQGTRLTVV.